This is a list of T cell receptor beta chains from one sample in a study of technical replicates of blood from several donors. Profiled with immunoSEQ multiplex PCR; TCRdb holds only in-frame clones, not every one. The repertoire holds around 50,000 clones, with 90% to 96% as singletons. Source material: T cells isolated from PBMCs. These receptors all stem from a human donor in good health. The CDR3 runs from the conserved cysteine through the conserved F or W. Fields, in order: V gene, J gene, D gene, clone size, CDR3 protein, CDR3 DNA. A D gene is named only where the DNA matches it firmly. Not all rows give a size; the values are once, few, many and, for expanded clones, a class.

>TRBV7-9|TRBJ2-7|TRBD1|-
CASSLGQGISYEQYF
TGTGCCAGCAGCCTAGGACAGGGGATTTCCTACGAGCAGTACTTC
>TRBV19|TRBJ2-7|-|once
CASSITDTYEQYF
TGTGCCAGTAGTATCACAGATACCTACGAGCAGTACTTC
>TRBV5-8|TRBJ1-1|-|-
CASSSIHTEAFF
TGTGCCAGCAGCAGCATCCACACTGAAGCTTTCTTT
>TRBV18|TRBJ2-7|TRBD1|-
CASSRDRTYEQYF
TGTGCCAGCTCGAGGGACAGGACCTACGAGCAGTACTTC
>TRBV29-1|TRBJ1-2|TRBD1|-
CSVEIAGQGVNYGYTF
TGCAGCGTTGAAATTGCAGGGCAGGGGGTCAACTATGGCTACACCTTC
>TRBV30|TRBJ1-1|-|-
CAWDGTGRNLF
TGTGCCTGGGACGGCACAGGTCGGAATCTCTTT
>TRBV6-5|TRBJ1-1|-|-
CASSSVSGEAFF
TGTGCCAGCAGTTCCGTTTCAGGAGAAGCTTTCTTT
>TRBV18|TRBJ2-1|TRBD2|-
CASSRTSGSSEQFF
TGTGCCAGCTCGCGAACTAGCGGGAGTTCTGAGCAGTTCTTC
>TRBV4-2|TRBJ2-2|TRBD2|-
CASSHEYWTSANTGELFF
TGTGCCAGCAGCCATGAATATTGGACTAGCGCGAACACCGGGGAGCTGTTTTTT
>TRBV5-6|TRBJ2-7|-|-
CASNWHGSSYEQYF
TGTGCCAGCAATTGGCACGGGAGCTCCTACGAGCAGTACTTC
>TRBV5-6|TRBJ2-4|-|-
CASSLPYTLGAKNIQYF
TGTGCCAGCAGCTTGCCTTATACTCTTGGAGCCAAAAACATTCAGTACTTC
>TRBV27|TRBJ1-2|TRBD1|-
CASSFPGGGRRNYGYTF
TGTGCCAGCAGTTTTCCGGGAGGGGGCAGGAGAAACTATGGCTACACCTTC
>TRBV7-8|TRBJ1-4|-|-
CASSLAHRQEKLFF
TGTGCCAGCAGCTTAGCGCACCGACAGGAAAAACTGTTTTTT
>TRBV6-6|TRBJ2-2|-|-
CASSPGNHANTGELFF
TGTGCCAGCAGTCCCGGTAACCACGCGAACACCGGGGAGCTGTTTTTT
>TRBV9|TRBJ2-5|-|-
CASSVGVLGVETQYF
TGTGCCAGCAGCGTGGGAGTTCTGGGAGTGGAGACCCAGTACTTC
>TRBV18|TRBJ1-4|TRBD1|once
CASSRQGATNEKLFF
TGTGCCAGCTCACGACAGGGAGCAACTAATGAAAAACTGTTTTTT
>TRBV30|TRBJ2-1|TRBD2|-
CAWSVLRELGNEQFF
TGTGCCTGGAGTGTACTGCGGGAGCTAGGCAATGAGCAGTTCTTC
>TRBV15|TRBJ1-2|-|-
CATYPGGALGYTF
TGTGCCACCTATCCAGGCGGGGCACTGGGCTACACCTTC
>TRBV30|TRBJ2-1|TRBD2|once
CAWSVRLAGYNHNEQFF
TGTGCCTGGAGTGTACGATTAGCGGGCTATAACCACAATGAGCAGTTCTTC
>TRBV5-1|TRBJ2-7|TRBD2|-
CASSLVTSGMGEQYF
TGCGCCAGCAGCTTGGTGACTAGCGGGATGGGGGAGCAGTACTTC
>TRBV5-4|TRBJ1-4|-|-
CASSSGHGATNEKLFF
TGTGCCAGCAGCTCGGGACACGGAGCAACTAATGAAAAACTGTTTTTT
>TRBV28|TRBJ1-5|-|-
CASSFPSNQPQHF
TGTGCCAGCAGTTTCCCTAGTAATCAGCCCCAGCATTTT
>TRBV27|TRBJ2-2|TRBD2|-
CASSSGGRVDTGELFF
TGTGCCAGCAGTTCAGGCGGGAGAGTAGACACCGGGGAGCTGTTTTTT
>TRBV27|TRBJ2-7|-|-
CASSLLGAGDYEQYF
TGTGCCAGCAGTTTACTGGGGGCGGGGGACTACGAGCAGTACTTC
>TRBV15|TRBJ2-3|TRBD2|once
CATSRELREGDTQYF
TGTGCCACCAGCAGAGAATTGCGGGAGGGGGATACGCAGTATTTT
>TRBV10-3|TRBJ2-7|TRBD1|-
CAISAAGGGDKAYEQYF
TGTGCCATCAGTGCCGCAGGGGGCGGAGATAAAGCCTACGAGCAGTACTTC
>TRBV29-1|TRBJ1-1|TRBD1|-
CSVGGTGGNTEAFF
TGCAGCGTTGGGGGGACAGGGGGAAACACTGAAGCTTTCTTT
>TRBV18|TRBJ1-1|-|-
CASSPPPGEGKAEAFF
TGTGCCAGCTCACCTCCTCCGGGTGAGGGTAAGGCTGAAGCTTTCTTT
>TRBV7-2|TRBJ1-1|-|-
CASSPREGRNTEAFF
TGTGCCAGCAGCCCTAGGGAGGGCCGGAACACTGAAGCTTTCTTT
>TRBV6-1|TRBJ1-4|-|-
CASSEWGATNEKLFF
TGTGCCAGCAGTGAATGGGGGGCAACTAATGAAAAACTGTTTTTT
>TRBV9|TRBJ1-1|-|-
CASSPGGGGGTEAFF
TGTGCCAGCAGCCCAGGCGGGGGGGGCGGGACTGAAGCTTTCTTT